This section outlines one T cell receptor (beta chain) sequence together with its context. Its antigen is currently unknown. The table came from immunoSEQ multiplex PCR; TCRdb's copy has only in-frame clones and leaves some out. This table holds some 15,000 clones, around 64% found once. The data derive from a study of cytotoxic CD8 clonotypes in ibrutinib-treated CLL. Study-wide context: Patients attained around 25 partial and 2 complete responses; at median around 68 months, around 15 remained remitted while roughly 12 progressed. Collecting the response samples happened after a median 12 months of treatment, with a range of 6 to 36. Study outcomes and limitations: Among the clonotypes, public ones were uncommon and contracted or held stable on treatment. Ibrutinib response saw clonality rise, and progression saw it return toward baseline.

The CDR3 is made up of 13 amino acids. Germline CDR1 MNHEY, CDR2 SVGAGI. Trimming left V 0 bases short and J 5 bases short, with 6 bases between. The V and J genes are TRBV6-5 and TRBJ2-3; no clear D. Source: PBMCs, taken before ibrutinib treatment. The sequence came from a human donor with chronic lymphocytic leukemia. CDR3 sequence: CASSYSPGDTQYF. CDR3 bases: TGTGCCAGCAGTTACTCCCCCGGAGATACGCAGTATTTT.